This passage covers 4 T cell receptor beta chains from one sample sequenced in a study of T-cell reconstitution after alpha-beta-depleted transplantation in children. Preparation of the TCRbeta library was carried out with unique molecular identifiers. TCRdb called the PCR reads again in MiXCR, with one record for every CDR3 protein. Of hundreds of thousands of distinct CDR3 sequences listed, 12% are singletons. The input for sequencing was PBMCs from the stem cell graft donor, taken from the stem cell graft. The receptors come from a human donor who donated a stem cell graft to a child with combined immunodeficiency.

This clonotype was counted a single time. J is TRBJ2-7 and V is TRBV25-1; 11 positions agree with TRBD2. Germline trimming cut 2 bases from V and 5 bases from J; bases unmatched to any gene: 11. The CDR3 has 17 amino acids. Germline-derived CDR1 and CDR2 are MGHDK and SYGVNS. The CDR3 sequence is CASSETPGLAGSDEQYF. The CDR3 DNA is TGTGCCAGCAGTGAAACCCCAGGACTAGCGGGTAGCGACGAGCAGTACTTC.

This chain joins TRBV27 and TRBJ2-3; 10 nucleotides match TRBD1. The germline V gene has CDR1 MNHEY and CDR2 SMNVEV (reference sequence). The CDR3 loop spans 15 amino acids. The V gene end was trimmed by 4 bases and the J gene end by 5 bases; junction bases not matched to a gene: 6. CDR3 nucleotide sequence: TGTGCCAGCAGTTCGGGACAGGGGCGTAGAGATACGCAGTATTTT. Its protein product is CASSSGQGRRDTQYF.

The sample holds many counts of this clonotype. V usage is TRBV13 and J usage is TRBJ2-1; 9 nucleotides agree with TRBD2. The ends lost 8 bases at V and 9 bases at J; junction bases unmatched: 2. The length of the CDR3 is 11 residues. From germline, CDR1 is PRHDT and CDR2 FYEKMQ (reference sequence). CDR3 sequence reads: CASRSGSEQFF. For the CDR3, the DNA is TGTGCCAGCCGTAGCGGGAGTGAGCAGTTCTTC.

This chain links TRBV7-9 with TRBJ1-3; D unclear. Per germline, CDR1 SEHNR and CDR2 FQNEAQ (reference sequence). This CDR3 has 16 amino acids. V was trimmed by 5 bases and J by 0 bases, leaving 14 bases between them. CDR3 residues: CASSHLVPDSGNTIYF. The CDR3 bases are TGTGCCAGCAGCCACCTAGTCCCCGACTCTGGAAACACCATATATTTT.